The rows below give T cell receptor beta chains drawn from one sample of a study of sequential checkpoint blockade in melanoma. TCRdb keeps only in-frame clones here, not all; method: immunoSEQ multiplex PCR. The sample yields about 7,900 clones, around 22% seen once. The specimen was tumor tissue (inferred from file names), collected from a patient given nivolumab and ipilimumab in sequence. These receptors came from a human donor with melanoma. CDR3s include the opening cysteine and the closing phenylalanine or tryptophan. The order of the fields is CDR3 DNA, CDR3 protein, V gene, D gene, clone size, J gene, CDR3 length. The D gene is left open where the match is weak. The size of a clone is reported for some rows only, either as once, few or many, or as a class for expanded clones.

CDR3 DNA: TGCGCCAGCAGCCCCGGGACAGAAGATGAAAAACTGTTTTTT
CDR3 protein: CASSPGTEDEKLFF
V gene: TRBV5-1
D gene: TRBD1
clone size: few
J gene: TRBJ1-4
CDR3 length: 14

CDR3 DNA: TGTGCCAGCAGCGTAGAGGGAGGGTCGGGAATCGAGACCCAGTACTTC
CDR3 protein: CASSVEGGSGIETQYF
V gene: TRBV9
D gene: TRBD2
clone size: medium-sized
J gene: TRBJ2-5
CDR3 length: 16

CDR3 DNA: TGTGCCAGCAGTTCCAGACAGGGCACGGACTATGGCTACACCTTC
CDR3 protein: CASSSRQGTDYGYTF
V gene: TRBV6-8
D gene: TRBD1
clone size: medium-sized
J gene: TRBJ1-2
CDR3 length: 15

CDR3 DNA: TGTGCCAGCAGTTACTTTGGGCCGACTAGTTTCGGGCAGTTCTTC
CDR3 protein: CASSYFGPTSFGQFF
V gene: TRBV6-8
D gene: -
clone size: many
J gene: TRBJ2-1
CDR3 length: 15

CDR3 DNA: TGTGCCAGCAGTTACGACGGGGGACAATATAATTCACCCCTCCACTTT
CDR3 protein: CASSYDGGQYNSPLHF
V gene: TRBV6-8
D gene: -
clone size: few
J gene: TRBJ1-6
CDR3 length: 16

CDR3 DNA: TGTGCCAGCAGCGTATACGGCTCCTACAATGAGCAGTTCTTC
CDR3 protein: CASSVYGSYNEQFF
V gene: TRBV9
D gene: -
clone size: -
J gene: TRBJ2-1
CDR3 length: 14

CDR3 DNA: TGTGCCAGCAAATCATCGGGACAGAACTATGGCTACACCTTC
CDR3 protein: CASKSSGQNYGYTF
V gene: TRBV25-1
D gene: TRBD1
clone size: -
J gene: TRBJ1-2
CDR3 length: 14

CDR3 DNA: TGTGCCAGCAGCGTAGTGTCGGGGACCGGGGAGCTGTTTTTT
CDR3 protein: CASSVVSGTGELFF
V gene: TRBV9
D gene: -
clone size: -
J gene: TRBJ2-2
CDR3 length: 14

CDR3 DNA: TGTGCCAGCAGTCAACAGGGAAATTATGGCTACACCTTC
CDR3 protein: CASSQQGNYGYTF
V gene: TRBV6-8
D gene: -
clone size: few
J gene: TRBJ1-2
CDR3 length: 13

CDR3 DNA: TGTGCCAGCAGCCCCAGGTTAGCGGGAGGGCCCGAGCAGTACTTC
CDR3 protein: CASSPRLAGGPEQYF
V gene: TRBV11-3
D gene: TRBD2
clone size: many
J gene: TRBJ2-7
CDR3 length: 15

CDR3 DNA: TGCGCCAGCAGCCCCGGGACTAGCGCAGTTCAAGCACAAGAGACCCAGTACTTC
CDR3 protein: CASSPGTSAVQAQETQYF
V gene: TRBV5-1
D gene: TRBD2
clone size: -
J gene: TRBJ2-5
CDR3 length: 18

CDR3 DNA: TGTGCCAGCAGCTCCCAGGGAAACTATGGCTACACCTTC
CDR3 protein: CASSSQGNYGYTF
V gene: TRBV7-1
D gene: -
clone size: -
J gene: TRBJ1-2
CDR3 length: 13

CDR3 DNA: TGCGCCAGCAGCCAAGACAGGGCAATTAGTGGCTCACCCCTCCACTTT
CDR3 protein: CASSQDRAISGSPLHF
V gene: TRBV4-1
D gene: -
clone size: many
J gene: TRBJ1-6
CDR3 length: 16

CDR3 DNA: TGTGCCAGCAGCGTAGGGGGGGCCTTTAATGAGCAGTTCTTC
CDR3 protein: CASSVGGAFNEQFF
V gene: TRBV9
D gene: -
clone size: -
J gene: TRBJ2-1
CDR3 length: 14

CDR3 DNA: TGTGCCAGCAGCTCGGGACTAGCATTCAATGAGCAGTTCTTC
CDR3 protein: CASSSGLAFNEQFF
V gene: TRBV11-3
D gene: TRBD2
clone size: -
J gene: TRBJ2-1
CDR3 length: 14

CDR3 DNA: TGTGCCAGCAGGGGCGACAGGGGCATCAATGAAAAACTGTTTTTT
CDR3 protein: CASRGDRGINEKLFF
V gene: TRBV6-8
D gene: TRBD1
clone size: medium-sized
J gene: TRBJ1-4
CDR3 length: 15

CDR3 DNA: TGTGCCAGCAGCCCCCTTTTGACAGCCCTTAATGAAAAACTGTTTTTT
CDR3 protein: CASSPLLTALNEKLFF
V gene: TRBV11-3
D gene: -
clone size: few
J gene: TRBJ1-4
CDR3 length: 16

CDR3 DNA: TGTGCCTGGGATGGGGGGGCAGCCTACGAGCAGTACTTC
CDR3 protein: CAWDGGAAYEQYF
V gene: TRBV30
D gene: -
clone size: -
J gene: TRBJ2-7
CDR3 length: 13

CDR3 DNA: TGTGCCAGCTCACCACCATCCGGGAGTGGGAACATTCAGTACTTC
CDR3 protein: CASSPPSGSGNIQYF
V gene: TRBV18
D gene: -
clone size: medium-sized
J gene: TRBJ2-4
CDR3 length: 15

CDR3 DNA: TGTGCCAGCAGTTATAACCCCGGGACAGGGCTCTACGAGCAGTACTTC
CDR3 protein: CASSYNPGTGLYEQYF
V gene: TRBV6-8
D gene: TRBD1
clone size: few
J gene: TRBJ2-7
CDR3 length: 16

CDR3 DNA: TGTGCCAGCTCACCGTCCCAAACTGGAAACACCATATATTTT
CDR3 protein: CASSPSQTGNTIYF
V gene: TRBV18
D gene: -
clone size: -
J gene: TRBJ1-3
CDR3 length: 14

CDR3 DNA: TGCGCCAGCAGCCGATGGACGGAAGAGCAGTTCTTC
CDR3 protein: CASSRWTEEQFF
V gene: TRBV1
D gene: -
clone size: -
J gene: TRBJ2-1
CDR3 length: 12

CDR3 DNA: TGCAGCGTTGGCCGGGGGGTTGACACTGAAGCTTTCTTT
CDR3 protein: CSVGRGVDTEAFF
V gene: TRBV29-1
D gene: -
clone size: -
J gene: TRBJ1-1
CDR3 length: 13

CDR3 DNA: TGTGCCAGTAGTATCGGGGCCCCTAAGAATCAGCCCCAGCATTTT
CDR3 protein: CASSIGAPKNQPQHF
V gene: TRBV19
D gene: -
clone size: once
J gene: TRBJ1-5
CDR3 length: 15